Listed here are 27 T cell receptor beta chains from one sample, sequenced in a study of blood T cell repertoires in COVID-19. Method: immunoSEQ multiplex PCR; TCRdb's copy keeps in-frame clones and lacks some. This table has over 200,000 clones, more than 65% appearing once. The sample comprised peripheral blood. Every receptor here comes from a man aged 45 to 65 with active or convalescent COVID-19.

This clone was detected only a few times. This sequence joins TRBV2 and TRBJ1-1; TRBD1 aligns across 9 bases. The junction had 9 bases not matched to a gene; V was cut back by 8 bases and J by 2 bases. The CDR3 loop spans 15 amino acids. Germline V gives CDR1 SNHLY, CDR2 FYNNEI. The CDR3 sequence: CASQPTDRGNTEAFF. CDR3 DNA: TGTGCCAGCCAGCCTACGGACAGGGGAAACACTGAAGCTTTCTTT.

J is TRBJ1-2 and V is TRBV5-1, with a weak D call TRBD1 (6 bases). This CDR3 is built from 14 residues. V was shortened by 4 bases and J by 7 bases, with 17 bases between the two germline ends. Looked up from germline, CDR1 is SGHRS and CDR2 is YFSETQ. This chain's CDR3 is CASSLEGVGGGYTF. The CDR3, as DNA: TGCGCCAGCAGCCTGGAGGGGGTTGGAGGTGGCTACACCTTC.

This clone was picked up a small number of times. The chain couples TRBV6-5 to TRBJ2-7; possibly TRBD2 for D (5 bases). The CDR3 runs 13 residues. The V and J ends lost 2 bases and 3 bases respectively, with 8 bases between them. CDR1 is MNHEY and CDR2 is SVGAGI in the germline V gene. This CDR3 reads CASSYQRFYEQYF. For the CDR3, the DNA is TGTGCCAGCAGTTACCAGCGGTTCTACGAGCAGTACTTC.

This chain joins TRBV30 and TRBJ1-5, with 7 bases matching TRBD1. Per the germline V gene, CDR1 is GTSNPN and CDR2 is SVGIG (reference sequence). The CDR3 length is 17 residues. V lost 0 bases to trimming and J lost 0 bases; unmatched junction nucleotides: 8. This chain's CDR3 is CAWSVGQSQNSNQPQHF. CDR3 sequence (DNA): TGTGCCTGGAGTGTGGGACAGAGCCAAAATAGCAATCAGCCCCAGCATTTT.

The chain has TRBV2 and TRBJ1-2, with TRBD1 as a possible D gene (5 bases). Germline-derived CDR1 and CDR2 are SNHLY and FYNNEI. The CDR3 has 13 residues. The V gene lost 11 bases and the J gene lost 0 bases, with 13 bases spanning the gap. CDR3 nucleotides: TGTGCCTCTAGCGAGACAGCTAACTATGGCTACACCTTC. Translating gives CASSETANYGYTF. The full variable domain, in which reference TRBV2 and TRBJ1-2 provide the parts outside the CDR3, is EPEVTQTPSHQVTQMGQEVILRCVPISNHLYFYWYRQILGQKVEFLVSFYNNEISEKSEIFDDQFSVERPDGSNFTLKIRSTKLEDSAMYFCASSETANYGYTFGSGTRLTVV.

The V call is TRBV10-3, the J call TRBJ2-7, with D possibly TRBD2 on 6 matching bases. Germline CDR1 is ENHRY and CDR2 is SYGVKD. The CDR3 extends over 14 amino acids. Between the trimmed V and J ends, which lost 4 bases and 3 bases, there was a span of 13 bases. DNA of the CDR3: TGTGCCATCAGTGTTGATCGGGAGATCTACGAGCAGTACTTC. It translates to CAISVDREIYEQYF.

This clone was recorded a few times. The V gene is TRBV18, the J gene TRBJ1-4, with 10 bases matching TRBD1. This CDR3 contains 15 residues. Germline V gene data show CDR1 as KGHSH and CDR2 as LQKENI. Trimming at V came to 5 bases and at J to 6 bases, leaving 6 bases not matched to a gene. For the CDR3, the DNA is TGTGCCAGCTCAACTACCGGGACAGGGGATGAAAAACTGTTTTTT. Residues: CASSTTGTGDEKLFF.

This chain joins TRBV9 and TRBJ2-2; 9 bases agree with TRBD1. Germline-derived CDR1 and CDR2 are SGDLS and YYNGEE. The V gene end was trimmed by 3 bases and the J gene end by 5 bases; junction bases not matched to a gene: 5. The CDR3 is 15 residues long. The CDR3 reads CASSEHRGRTGELFF. The CDR3 DNA reads as TGTGCCAGCAGCGAGCACAGGGGGCGGACCGGGGAGCTGTTTTTT.

The V and J genes are TRBV5-4 and TRBJ2-5; D is possibly TRBD1 (5 bases). Trimming took off 2 bases at V and 3 bases at J, with 11 bases between the two ends. The CDR3 spans 14 residues. Germline V gene lookup returns CDR1 SGHNT and CDR2 YYREEE (reference sequence). CDR3 in DNA: TGTGCCAGCAGCTTTCCCGGCAGGGAAGAGACCCAGTACTTC. Protein sequence: CASSFPGREETQYF. Combining the CDR3 with reference TRBV5-4 and TRBJ2-5 gives the whole variable domain ETGVTQSPTHLIKTRGQQVTLRCSSQSGHNTVSWYQQALGQGPQFIFQYYREEENGRGNFPPRFSGLQFPNYSSELNVNALELDDSALYLCASSFPGREETQYFGPGTRLLVL.

Worth noting for this clone: At one of its ends the junction is not consistent with the germline gene, which may arise from a read error. V gene TRBV2 combines with J gene TRBJ1-1; 7 bases line up with TRBD1. This CDR3 is built from 11 residues. Germline-derived CDR1 and CDR2 are SNHLY and FYNNEI. The CDR3 region is CANLKMGQSSF. CDR3 coding DNA: TGTGCCAACTTAAAGATGGGACAGTCTTCTTTT.

V usage is TRBV3-1 (or the pseudogene TRBV3-2) and J usage is TRBJ2-1, with D uncertain. Germline CDR1 LGHDT, CDR2 YNNKEL (reference sequence). The CDR3 is 13 amino acids. V lost 1 base to trimming and J lost 5 bases, with 6 bases between them. In nucleotides, the CDR3 is TGTGCCAGCAGCCAAGGGAGCGACAATGAGCAGTTCTTC. Translated, it gives CASSQGSDNEQFF.

The chain links TRBV9 to TRBJ2-2, with D perhaps TRBD1 (6 bases). The germline CDR1 and CDR2 sequences are SGDLS and YYNGEE. Trimming shortened V by 0 bases and J by 7 bases, and 22 bases separated the two germline ends. This CDR3 is built from 18 residues. CDR3 region: CASSVALRQGKVNGELFF. CDR3 DNA: TGTGCCAGCAGCGTAGCTCTCCGGCAGGGGAAAGTGAACGGGGAGCTGTTTTTT. The whole variable domain, remainder taken from reference TRBV9 and TRBJ2-2, is DSGVTQTPKHLITATGQRVTLRCSPRSGDLSVYWYQQSLDQGLQFLIQYYNGEERAKGNILERFSAQQFPDLHSELNLSSLELGDSALYFCASSVALRQGKVNGELFFGEGSRLTVL.

The chain recombines TRBV27 with TRBJ1-5; D gene ambiguous. CDR3 size: 16 residues. V gave up 3 bases and J gave up 0 bases, with 12 bases separating them. Per germline, CDR1 MNHEY and CDR2 SMNVEV (reference sequence). CDR3 protein: CASSFERSRSNQPQHF. CDR3 sequence (DNA): TGTGCCAGCAGTTTCGAGAGAAGCCGTAGCAATCAGCCCCAGCATTTT.

V gene TRBV18 combines with J gene TRBJ2-3; D is perhaps TRBD1 (5 bases). The CDR3 spans 15 residues. V was cut by 0 bases and J by 2 bases, with 9 bases left in between. Germline CDR1 and CDR2: KGHSH and LQKENI. The CDR3 DNA is TGTGCCAGCTCACCACCGGTCAGGGACACAGATACGCAGTATTTT. This translates into CASSPPVRDTDTQYF.

The chain links TRBV5-4 to TRBJ1-6, with TRBD1 identical over 9 bases. The V gene's germline CDR1 is SGHNT and CDR2 YYREEE (reference sequence). Losses at the gene ends were 3 bases for V and 6 bases for J; bases not matched to a gene: 7. This CDR3 comprises 16 residues. In DNA form, the CDR3 reads TGTGCCAGCAGCTCCGCCCGGGACAGGGTTAATTCACCCCTCCACTTT. This sequence encodes CASSSARDRVNSPLHF.

The chain couples TRBV11-2 to TRBJ1-1, with D tentatively TRBD1 (5 bases). There are 15 residues in the CDR3. Trimming took off 1 base at V and 0 bases at J, with 9 bases between the two ends. Germline lookup yields CDR1 SGHAT and CDR2 FQNNGV. The CDR3 coding sequence is TGTGCCAGCAGCTTAGTCCAGGGCCTGAACACTGAAGCTTTCTTT. It is translated as CASSLVQGLNTEAFF.

A word on this clone: The identical CDR3 is also encoded by other nucleotide sequences in the sample. The chain combines TRBV19 with TRBJ2-5, with 10 positions matching TRBD1. CDR1 and CDR2 from the germline V gene are LNHDA and SQIVND (reference sequence). V was pared by 6 bases and J by 2 bases, with 0 bases of the junction left unmatched. The length of the CDR3 is 13 residues. CDR3 coding DNA: TGTGCCAGTAGGGACAGGGGGCAAGAGACCCAGTACTTC. It is translated as CASRDRGQETQYF.

The rearrangement uses TRBV5-4 and TRBJ1-6, with D maybe TRBD1 (6 bases). V dropped 0 bases and J dropped 9 bases, with 13 bases sitting between them. This CDR3 has 15 residues. Germline CDR1 SGHNT, CDR2 YYREEE (reference sequence). The CDR3 is CASSLDGARGSPLHF. CDR3 in DNA: TGTGCCAGCAGCTTGGACGGGGCCAGGGGTTCACCCCTCCACTTT.

This chain uses TRBV7-6 with TRBJ1-2, with 8 bases identical to TRBD1. Germline V gives CDR1 SGHVS, CDR2 FNYEAQ. V dropped 5 bases and J dropped 9; count of bases not matched to a gene: 20. The CDR3 contains 17 residues. Here the CDR3 DNA reads TGTGCCAGCAGCCTAGGGGGGACAGGTCGCGTGAAGGAACGCTACACCTTC. This codes for CASSLGGTGRVKERYTF.

The chain has TRBV18 and TRBJ2-5; D is possibly TRBD2 (6 bases). The CDR3 runs 16 residues. Trimming removed 8 bases from V and 0 bases from J, with 19 bases in between. Germline CDR1 reads KGHSH; CDR2 reads LQKENI. The CDR3 region is CASAPSAGRYQETQYF. DNA for the CDR3: TGTGCCAGCGCCCCGTCGGCGGGGAGGTACCAAGAGACCCAGTACTTC.

The chain has TRBV5-6 and TRBJ1-6; D not certain. The V end was cut by 1 base, the J end by 5 bases, with 7 bases between. Germline CDR1 is SGHDT and CDR2 is YYEEEE. This CDR3 is built from 14 residues. The CDR3 nucleotides read TGTGCCAGCAGCTTGCCGGGGAATAATTCACCCCTCCACTTT. Translated, it gives CASSLPGNNSPLHF.

This chain connects TRBV6-4 to TRBJ1-1; D is undetermined. The length of the CDR3 is 14 residues. Germline CDR1 and CDR2: MRHNA and SNTAGT. The V end was cut by 6 bases, the J end by 1 base, with 12 bases between. CDR3 loop: CASRATSSNTEAFF. CDR3 DNA sequence: TGTGCCAGCAGGGCGACTTCGTCGAACACTGAAGCTTTCTTT.

This clone was recorded only once. The chain combines TRBV11-3 with TRBJ2-2; 16 bases fit TRBD2. There are 17 residues in the CDR3. Germline CDR1 SGHNT, CDR2 YENEEA. V was pared by 6 bases and J by 6 bases, with 7 bases of the junction left unmatched. CDR3 amino acids: CASSSPGLAGGPGELFF. CDR3 in DNA: TGTGCCAGCAGTTCCCCGGGACTAGCGGGGGGGCCCGGGGAGCTGTTTTTT.

The V call is TRBV6-1, the J call TRBJ1-6, with D tentatively TRBD1 (5 bases). Trimming cost V 2 bases and J 10 bases, with 9 bases left between them. Germline V gene lookup returns CDR1 MNHNS and CDR2 SASEGT. The CDR3 contains 13 residues. The CDR3 bases are TGTGCCAGCAGTGAAAGGGGTTACTCACCCCTCCACTTT. Protein sequence: CASSERGYSPLHF.

Turning to this clone: This CDR3 is also generated by other DNA sequences in the sample. The chain carries TRBV5-6 and TRBJ2-7; D is uncertain. Germline CDR1 SGHDT, CDR2 YYEEEE. There are 11 residues in the CDR3. V shed 3 bases and J shed 2 bases, with 3 bases lying between them. The CDR3: CASSSAYEQYF. The CDR3 DNA reads as TGTGCCAGCAGCTCTGCCTACGAGCAGTACTTC. Based on the CDR3 plus reference TRBV5-6 and TRBJ2-7, the full variable domain is DAGVTQSPTHLIKTRGQQVTLRCSPKSGHDTVSWYQQALGQGPQFIFQYYEEEERQRGNFPDRFSGHQFPNYSSELNVNALLLGDSALYLCASSSAYEQYFGPGTRLTVT.

V is TRBV30 and J is TRBJ2-3; 8 positions agree with TRBD1. Germline lookup yields CDR1 GTSNPN and CDR2 SVGIG (reference sequence). After removal of 8 bases from V and 4 bases from J, the junction contained 8 bases not matched to a gene. CDR3 size: 13 residues. The CDR3 sequence: CARDRGTADTQYF. The CDR3 nucleotides read TGTGCCAGAGACAGGGGTACAGCAGATACGCAGTATTTT.

The chain joins TRBV5-1 to TRBJ2-7, with 8 bases matching TRBD1. The V segment lost 0 bases and the J segment 2 bases; nucleotides outside the gene matches: 16. The CDR3 has 19 amino acids. Per the germline V gene, CDR1 is SGHRS and CDR2 is YFSETQ. The CDR3 sequence: CASSLDVDRVQGGPYEQYF. As DNA, the CDR3 is TGCGCCAGCAGCTTGGATGTGGACAGGGTCCAGGGGGGTCCCTACGAGCAGTACTTC.